This passage covers 17 T cell receptor beta chains from one sample sequenced in a study of blood T cell repertoires in COVID-19. TCRdb's table, derived via immunoSEQ multiplex PCR, lists solely in-frame clones and lacks some. Altogether approximately 320,000 clones are present, over 75% being singletons, with the ten largest covering 7.2%. Specimen: peripheral blood. The source is a human donor in a cohort sampled during active COVID-19.

The chain is built from TRBV5-1 and TRBJ1-1; D call uncertain. V dropped 5 bases and J dropped 1 base, with 12 bases sitting between them. From germline, CDR1 is SGHRS and CDR2 YFSETQ. The CDR3 has 14 amino acids. Here the CDR3 reads CASRLGQPNTEAFF. In DNA form, the CDR3 reads TGCGCCAGCAGACTAGGGCAGCCGAACACTGAAGCTTTCTTT. Variable domain in full (rest from reference TRBV5-1 and TRBJ1-1): KAGVTQTPRYLIKTRGQQVTLSCSPISGHRSVSWYQQTPGQGLQFLFEYFSETQRNKGNFPGRFSGRQFSNSRSEMNVSTLELGDSALYLCASRLGQPNTEAFFGQGTRLTVV.

J is TRBJ1-4 and V is TRBV7-2, with D tentatively TRBD1 (5 bases). This CDR3 contains 12 residues. The germline V gene encodes CDR1 SGHTA and CDR2 FQGNSA. The V end was cut by 5 bases, the J end by 10 bases, with 11 bases between. For the CDR3, the DNA is TGTGCCAGCAGCCCCCAGGGTACAAAACTGTTTTTT. The encoded protein is CASSPQGTKLFF.

The rearrangement links TRBV5-4 to TRBJ2-5, with a weak D call TRBD2 (5 bases). CDR1 SGHNT and CDR2 YYREEE come from the germline V gene (reference sequence). This CDR3 spans 13 amino acids. Trimming took off 0 bases at V and 3 bases at J, with 6 bases between the two ends. CDR3 in DNA: TGTGCCAGCAGCTTGGTGAGGGAAGAGACCCAGTACTTC. Its protein is CASSLVREETQYF.

The V and J genes are TRBV4-1 and TRBJ2-6, with 7 bases lining up with TRBD1. Germline V CDR1 and CDR2: MGHRA, YSYEKL. Trimming at V came to 2 bases and at J to 2 bases, leaving 3 bases not matched to a gene. The CDR3 contains 16 residues. CDR3: CASSQPTGAGANVLTF. In DNA form, the CDR3 reads TGCGCCAGCAGCCAACCCACAGGGGCTGGGGCCAACGTCCTGACTTTC.

This clone was found a few times. The rearrangement joins TRBV12-5 to TRBJ1-5, with TRBD1 as a possible D gene (5 bases). The CDR3 consists of 15 residues. The germline V and J ends were trimmed by 6 bases and 2 bases, with 14 bases remaining between them. Germline CDR1 is LGHNT and CDR2 is FRNRAP. CDR3 amino acids: CASGRGGGGNQPQHF. In DNA, the CDR3 is TGTGCTAGTGGGCGCGGGGGAGGTGGCAATCAGCCCCAGCATTTT.

This clone was detected once. The chain carries TRBV21-1 and TRBJ2-2; no DNA check was done on the table's D call, TRBD1. TRBV21-1 is tagged as a pseudogene. The CDR3 loop spans 16 amino acids. The CDR3 region is CASSPPGDSVIGELFF. CDR3 DNA: TGTGCCAGCAGCCCCCCAGGGGATTCAGTAATAGGGGAGCTGTTTTTT.

The rearrangement links TRBV6-5 to TRBJ1-1, with D unresolved. Trimming pared 0 bases from V and 9 bases from J, leaving 14 bases between. This CDR3 region has 14 residues. Germline CDR1 MNHEY, CDR2 SVGAGI. CDR3 residues: CASSYSGSHPQAFF. The CDR3, as DNA: TGTGCCAGCAGTTACTCGGGCAGCCACCCACAAGCTTTCTTT.

The CDR3 protein is CASSLRTDTQYF. CDR3 nucleotides: TGTGCCAGCAGCCTTCGGACAGATACGCAGTATTTT. This chain uses TRBV3-1 (or the pseudogene TRBV3-2) with TRBJ2-3; D not resolved. Trimming removed 4 bases from V and 3 bases from J, with 5 bases in between. This CDR3 is 12 amino acids long. CDR1 is LGHDT and CDR2 is YNNKEL in the germline V gene (reference sequence).

The chain joins TRBV7-9 to TRBJ1-4, with 9 nucleotides matching TRBD1. V gave up 1 base and J gave up 8 bases; unmatched junction bases: 8. The germline gives CDR1 SEHNR, CDR2 FQNEAQ (reference sequence). CDR3 length equals 16 residues. This CDR3 reads CASSLGDRAPREKLFF. The DNA of the CDR3 is TGTGCCAGCAGCTTAGGGGACAGGGCGCCTCGGGAAAAACTGTTTTTT. Using reference TRBV7-9 and TRBJ1-4 for the parts outside the CDR3, the full variable domain is DTGVSQNPRHKITKRGQNVTFRCDPISEHNRLYWYRQTLGQGPEFLTYFQNEAQLEKSRLLSDRFSAERPKGSFSTLEIQRTEQGDSAMYLCASSLGDRAPREKLFFGSGTQLSVL.

The table lists this clone with a few counts. V and J are TRBV5-1 and TRBJ1-4; 7 bases are shared with TRBD1. The CDR3 sequence is 14 residues long. With 7 bases clipped from V and 8 bases from J, the junction kept 11 bases outside the gene matches. Germline CDR1 is SGHRS and CDR2 is YFSETQ. The CDR3 sequence: CASQKTGDREKLFF. The DNA of the CDR3 is TGCGCCAGCCAAAAAACAGGGGACCGGGAAAAACTGTTTTTT.

The chain carries TRBV5-4 and TRBJ2-3, with unresolved D. Trimming left V 4 bases short and J 2 bases short, with 11 bases between. This CDR3 is built from 14 residues. Per germline, CDR1 SGHNT and CDR2 YYREEE (reference sequence). CDR3 residues: CASSQNDFTDTQYF. The CDR3 region has the DNA TGTGCCAGCAGCCAAAACGACTTCACAGATACGCAGTATTTT.

This chain connects TRBV7-9 to TRBJ1-2, with 8 positions matching TRBD1. V shed 2 bases and J 5 bases; nucleotides not matched to a gene: 7. CDR1 and CDR2 from the germline V gene are SEHNR and FQNEAQ (reference sequence). This CDR3 has 15 amino acids. The chain's CDR3 is CASSLPPDRDYGYTF. CDR3 coding DNA: TGTGCCAGCAGCTTACCACCGGACAGGGATTATGGCTACACCTTC.

V is TRBV11-2 and J is TRBJ1-1; 9 bases align to TRBD1. Germline CDR1 SGHAT, CDR2 FQNNGV. This CDR3 is 12 amino acids long. V shed 4 bases and J 11 bases; nucleotides not matched to a gene: 5. CDR3 sequence: CASSSNRGLAFF. CDR3 nucleotides: TGTGCCAGCAGCTCGAACAGGGGGCTGGCTTTCTTT. Looking up the rest from reference TRBV11-2 and TRBJ1-1 gives the full variable domain: EAGVAQSPRYKIIEKRQSVAFWCNPISGHATLYWYQQILGQGPKLLIQFQNNGVVDDSQLPKDRFSAERLKGVDSTLKIQPAKLEDSAVYLCASSSNRGLAFFGQGTRLTVV.

The rearrangement uses TRBV2 and TRBJ1-3; the match to TRBD1 covers 9 bases. J was trimmed by 1 base and V by 8 bases; bases with no gene match: 6. The CDR3 loop spans 15 amino acids. The germline V gene encodes CDR1 SNHLY and CDR2 FYNNEI. CDR3 sequence: CASLGQGLSGNTIYF. CDR3 bases: TGTGCCAGCTTGGGACAGGGCCTTTCTGGAAACACCATATATTTT. Filled out from reference TRBV2 and TRBJ1-3, the complete variable domain reads EPEVTQTPSHQVTQMGQEVILRCVPISNHLYFYWYRQILGQKVEFLVSFYNNEISEKSEIFDDQFSVERPDGSNFTLKIRSTKLEDSAMYFCASLGQGLSGNTIYFGEGSWLTVV.

The chain recombines TRBV7-2 with TRBJ1-1; D might be TRBD1 (5 bases). Germline lookup yields CDR1 SGHTA and CDR2 FQGNSA. The ends were cut back, 5 bases at V and 0 bases at J, with 13 bases in the middle. This CDR3 has 15 amino acids. As DNA, the CDR3 is TGTGCCAGCAGCCCTTCGGCAGGGTTGAACACTGAAGCTTTCTTT. It codes for CASSPSAGLNTEAFF.

This chain connects TRBV4-2 to TRBJ2-1; no clear D. The CDR3 length is 11 residues. Germline loops: CDR1 LGHNA, CDR2 YNFKEQ. V lost 1 base, J lost 7 bases, and 2 bases lay in between. DNA for the CDR3: TGTGCCAGCAGCCAAGCGAATGAGCAGTTCTTC. It encodes CASSQANEQFF.

The V and J genes are TRBV10-3 and TRBJ2-7; 7 bases map to TRBD1. Per germline, CDR1 ENHRY and CDR2 SYGVKD. The CDR3 is made up of 15 amino acids. V shed 2 bases and J 5 bases; nucleotides not matched to a gene: 9. The CDR3 sequence: CAISERDRVLHEQYF. The CDR3 coding sequence is TGTGCCATCAGTGAGCGAGACAGGGTTCTCCACGAGCAGTACTTC.